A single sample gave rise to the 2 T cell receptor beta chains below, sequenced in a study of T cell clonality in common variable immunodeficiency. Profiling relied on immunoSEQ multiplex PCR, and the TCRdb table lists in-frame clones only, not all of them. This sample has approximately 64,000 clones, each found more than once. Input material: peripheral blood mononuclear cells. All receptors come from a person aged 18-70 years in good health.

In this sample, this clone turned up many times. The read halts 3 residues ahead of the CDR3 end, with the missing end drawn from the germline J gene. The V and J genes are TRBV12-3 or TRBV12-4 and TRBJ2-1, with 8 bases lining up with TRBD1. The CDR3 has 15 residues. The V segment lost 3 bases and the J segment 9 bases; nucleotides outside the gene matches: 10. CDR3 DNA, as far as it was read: TGTGCCAGCAGTTTCGACAGGGGTTCGAAGAGTGAG. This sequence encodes CASSFDRGSKSE. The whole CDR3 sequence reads CASSFDRGSKSEQFF.

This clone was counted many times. The CDR3 spells CASSEDNTYEQYF. CDR3 DNA, as far as it was read: TGTGCCAGCAGTGAAGATAATACCTACGAG. The V gene is TRBV2, the J gene TRBJ2-7; D remains unclear. Coverage ceases 3 residues before the CDR3 finishes, and the germline J gene fills in the end. Trimming removed 1 base from V and 2 bases from J, with 6 bases in between. Germline-derived CDR1 and CDR2 are SNHLY and FYNNEI. The CDR3 extends over 13 amino acids.